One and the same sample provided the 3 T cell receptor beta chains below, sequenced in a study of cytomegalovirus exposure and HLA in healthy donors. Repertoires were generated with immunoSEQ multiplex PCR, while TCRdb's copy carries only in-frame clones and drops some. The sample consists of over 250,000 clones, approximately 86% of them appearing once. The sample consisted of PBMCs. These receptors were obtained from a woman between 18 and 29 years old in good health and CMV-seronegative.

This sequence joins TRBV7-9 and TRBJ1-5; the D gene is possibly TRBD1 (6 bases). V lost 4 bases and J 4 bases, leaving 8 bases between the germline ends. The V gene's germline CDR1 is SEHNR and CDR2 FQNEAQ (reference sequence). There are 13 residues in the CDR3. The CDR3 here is CASSWTDNQPQHF. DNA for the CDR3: TGTGCCAGCAGCTGGACAGATAATCAGCCCCAGCATTTT.

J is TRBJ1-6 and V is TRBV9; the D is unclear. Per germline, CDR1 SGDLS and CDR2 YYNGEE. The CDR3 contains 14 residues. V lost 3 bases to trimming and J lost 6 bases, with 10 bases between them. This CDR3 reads CASSGLFFNSPLHF. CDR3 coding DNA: TGTGCCAGCAGCGGGCTTTTTTTTAATTCACCCCTCCACTTT. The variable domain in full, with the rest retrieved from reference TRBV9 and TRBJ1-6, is DSGVTQTPKHLITATGQRVTLRCSPRSGDLSVYWYQQSLDQGLQFLIQYYNGEERAKGNILERFSAQQFPDLHSELNLSSLELGDSALYFCASSGLFFNSPLHFGNGTRLTVT.

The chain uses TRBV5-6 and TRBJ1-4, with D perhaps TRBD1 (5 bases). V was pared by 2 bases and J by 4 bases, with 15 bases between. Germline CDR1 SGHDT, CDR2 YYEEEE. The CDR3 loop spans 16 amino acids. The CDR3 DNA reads TGTGCCAGCAGCTTTAGTCGTGGACACGATAATGAAAAACTGTTTTTT. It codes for CASSFSRGHDNEKLFF.